These 28 T cell receptor beta chains came from one sample sequenced in a study of cytomegalovirus exposure and HLA in healthy donors. It was with 60 Vbeta and 13 Jbeta primers that the PCR ran. The protocol was immunoSEQ multiplex PCR, while the TCRdb copy is restricted to in-frame clones and leaves out a portion. This table has roughly 160,000 clones, roughly 80% appearing once. What was sequenced was PBMCs. These receptors were obtained from a man younger than 40 in good health and CMV-seropositive.

A few counts support this clone. The chain employs TRBV10-3 and TRBJ2-7, with 8 nucleotides matching TRBD1. The CDR3 is 13 residues long. The junction had 7 bases not matched to a gene; V was cut back by 7 bases and J by 5 bases. Germline V gene lookup returns CDR1 ENHRY and CDR2 SYGVKD. As DNA, the CDR3 is TGTGCCATCACCGGACAGGGCGTGGACGAGCAGTACTTC. Translating gives CAITGQGVDEQYF.

J is TRBJ2-2 and V is TRBV5-4, with D possibly being TRBD1 (5 bases). Germline lookup yields CDR1 SGHNT and CDR2 YYREEE (reference sequence). The CDR3 covers 14 residues. Trimming removed 3 bases at V and 2 bases at J, with 8 bases between. The CDR3 bases are TGTGCCAGCAGCTCCAGGACAAACACCGGGGAGCTGTTTTTT. Amino acid sequence: CASSSRTNTGELFF. The full variable domain, completed using reference TRBV5-4 and TRBJ2-2, is ETGVTQSPTHLIKTRGQQVTLRCSSQSGHNTVSWYQQALGQGPQFIFQYYREEENGRGNFPPRFSGLQFPNYSSELNVNALELDDSALYLCASSSRTNTGELFFGEGSRLTVL.

This clone was seen a handful of times. This chain uses TRBV7-3 with TRBJ2-1; 12 nucleotides agree with TRBD2. Germline V gene lookup returns CDR1 SGHTA and CDR2 FQGTGA. The CDR3 runs 16 residues. Losses at the gene ends were 5 bases for V and 8 bases for J; bases not matched to a gene: 10. The CDR3 nucleotides read TGTGCCAGCAGCCAAGGACTAGCGGGGTCAATTGATGAGCAGTTCTTC. Translation: CASSQGLAGSIDEQFF.

The genes are TRBV9 and TRBJ2-7; unclear D gene. Per the germline V gene, CDR1 is SGDLS and CDR2 is YYNGEE. V gave up 4 bases and J gave up 0 bases, with 14 bases separating them. The CDR3 totals 15 residues. CDR3 region: CASSPQRSPSYEQYF. The CDR3 bases are TGTGCCAGCAGCCCCCAAAGAAGCCCCTCCTACGAGCAGTACTTC.

The rearrangement uses TRBV19 and TRBJ1-1; D possibly corresponds to TRBD1 (6 bases). Germline lookup yields CDR1 LNHDA and CDR2 SQIVND (reference sequence). The CDR3 sequence is 15 residues long. Deletions cut 5 bases from V and 4 bases from J, with 17 bases between. The CDR3 coding sequence is TGTGCCAGTAGTTTCAGGGACACCCGGGGCACTGAAGCTTTCTTT. Translating it yields CASSFRDTRGTEAFF.

J is TRBJ1-1 and V is TRBV18; D gene uncertain. V lost 0 bases and J lost 7, with 9 bases in between. Germline loops: CDR1 KGHSH, CDR2 LQKENI. CDR3 length: 13 residues. The CDR3 loop reads CASSPPSSGEAFF. The CDR3 bases are TGTGCCAGCTCACCACCTTCCTCAGGTGAAGCTTTCTTT.

This clone was recorded only once. This chain joins TRBV6-1 and TRBJ2-2, with TRBD1 identical over 10 bases. V shed 4 bases, J shed 3 bases, and the junction held 5 bases outside the gene matches. The CDR3 contains 16 residues. Germline V gives CDR1 MNHNS, CDR2 SASEGT. CDR3 loop: CASSGWTGGDTGELFF. For the CDR3, the DNA is TGTGCCAGCAGTGGTTGGACAGGGGGAGACACCGGGGAGCTGTTTTTT.

V is TRBV28 and J is TRBJ1-1; possibly TRBD1 for D (5 bases). This CDR3 has 17 amino acids. Germline CDR1 reads MDHEN; CDR2 reads SYDVKM. The V end lost 6 bases, the J end lost 7 bases, and 27 bases lay between the germline ends. CDR3 sequence reads: CASRLGLARGKDLEAFF. The CDR3 DNA follows: TGTGCCAGCAGGTTGGGGTTGGCCCGGGGGAAAGATCTTGAAGCTTTCTTT.

The V call is TRBV9, the J call TRBJ2-5, with D hard to call. Trimming took 2 bases from V and 5 from J, leaving 16 bases between them. The germline V gene has CDR1 SGDLS and CDR2 YYNGEE. CDR3 length equals 15 residues. The CDR3 is CASSVRPGRQETQYF. CDR3 in DNA: TGTGCCAGCAGCGTGCGACCAGGCCGGCAGGAGACCCAGTACTTC. Using reference TRBV9 and TRBJ2-5 for the parts outside the CDR3, the full variable domain is DSGVTQTPKHLITATGQRVTLRCSPRSGDLSVYWYQQSLDQGLQFLIQYYNGEERAKGNILERFSAQQFPDLHSELNLSSLELGDSALYFCASSVRPGRQETQYFGPGTRLLVL.

The V and J genes are TRBV30 and TRBJ2-1; 8 positions match TRBD1. Germline CDR1 is GTSNPN and CDR2 is SVGIG (reference sequence). V was pared by 1 base and J by 7 bases, with 0 bases of the junction left unmatched. The CDR3 loop spans 12 amino acids. CDR3 residues: CAWSGQGNEQFF. The CDR3 DNA sequence: TGTGCCTGGAGTGGACAGGGGAATGAGCAGTTCTTC.

This sequence joins TRBV2 and TRBJ1-3; 7 bases agree with TRBD1. V lost 6 bases and J lost 0; bases outside the gene matches: 5. This CDR3 is built from 15 residues. Germline V gene data show CDR1 as SNHLY and CDR2 as FYNNEI. DNA for the CDR3: TGTGCCAGCAGGAGGGGGGACAGCTCTGGAAACACCATATATTTT. It specifies CASRRGDSSGNTIYF.

The chain is built from TRBV5-1 and TRBJ1-4; 9 positions match TRBD1. The CDR3 length is 14 residues. CDR1 and CDR2 (germline): SGHRS, YFSETQ. Germline trimming cut 2 bases from V and 8 bases from J; bases unmatched to any gene: 4. The CDR3 protein is CASSLRDRDEKLFF. The CDR3 DNA is TGCGCCAGCAGCTTAAGGGACAGGGACGAAAAACTGTTTTTT.

CDR3 protein: CASGSGGGGDTQYF. CDR3 nucleotides: TGTGCCAGCGGATCTGGGGGCGGGGGAGATACGCAGTATTTT. V is TRBV7-3 and J is TRBJ2-3; TRBD2 is a possible D gene (7 bases). The V end was cut by 8 bases, the J end by 5 bases, with 17 bases between. The CDR3 totals 14 residues. Germline CDR1 reads SGHTA; CDR2 reads FQGTGA.

DNA of the CDR3: TGTGCCAGCAGTTACTCGAGGGGACAGGGGAATGAAAAACTGTTTTTT. It specifies CASSYSRGQGNEKLFF. This sequence joins TRBV6-5 and TRBJ1-4, with TRBD1 matching 10 bases. V was pared by 0 bases and J by 5 bases, with 3 bases of the junction left unmatched. There are 16 residues in the CDR3. Germline V gives CDR1 MNHEY, CDR2 SVGAGI.

The chain links TRBV2 to TRBJ2-5, with TRBD2 matching over 7 bases. This CDR3 comprises 16 residues. J was trimmed by 4 bases and V by 7 bases; bases with no gene match: 15. The germline CDR1 and CDR2 sequences are SNHLY and FYNNEI. The CDR3 here is CASIPPLFGGGETQYF. The DNA for the CDR3 is TGTGCCAGCATCCCCCCCCTTTTTGGCGGGGGAGAGACCCAGTACTTC.

The chain carries TRBV4-1 and TRBJ1-5; TRBD1 is a possible D gene (5 bases). CDR3 size: 14 residues. The V gene's germline CDR1 is MGHRA and CDR2 YSYEKL. Trimming stripped 0 bases from V and 4 bases from J, with 7 bases between. As DNA, the CDR3 is TGCGCCAGCAGCCAAGATGGGGGGAATCAGCCCCAGCATTTT. It translates to CASSQDGGNQPQHF.

The chain recombines TRBV4-3 with TRBJ2-7; 10 bases are a match to TRBD1. The CDR3 totals 16 residues. Trimming at V came to 2 bases and at J to 6 bases, leaving 10 bases not matched to a gene. Germline V gives CDR1 LGHNA, CDR2 YSLEER. The CDR3 loop is CASSQKPGTGVSEQYF. For the CDR3, the DNA is TGCGCCAGCAGCCAAAAGCCAGGGACAGGGGTCTCCGAGCAGTACTTC.

The chain joins TRBV28 to TRBJ2-1; D perhaps matches TRBD1 (6 bases). Germline loops: CDR1 MDHEN, CDR2 SYDVKM. V lost 6 bases and J 9 bases, leaving 15 bases between the germline ends. The CDR3 loop spans 13 amino acids. CDR3 nucleotides: TGTGCCAGCAGGTACAGGGTAGGTGGTGAGCAGTTCTTC. Its protein product is CASRYRVGGEQFF.

The V call is TRBV7-9, the J call TRBJ1-5; D is unresolved. Germline assignment: CDR1 SEHNR and CDR2 FQNEAQ (reference sequence). Trimming cost V 1 base and J 9 bases, with 13 bases left between them. CDR3 length: 14 amino acids. CDR3 region: CASSLGVAASPQHF. CDR3 DNA sequence: TGTGCCAGCAGCTTAGGGGTGGCGGCGTCGCCCCAGCATTTT.

The V call is TRBV11-2, the J call TRBJ2-1; D possibly corresponds to TRBD1 (7 bases). Germline V CDR1 and CDR2: SGHAT, FQNNGV. The V and J ends lost 5 bases and 0 bases respectively, with 11 bases between them. The CDR3 runs 15 residues. The CDR3 here is CASSRRDSSYNEQFF. The DNA of the CDR3 is TGTGCCAGCAGCCGGAGGGACAGCTCCTACAATGAGCAGTTCTTC.

The chain couples TRBV7-6 to TRBJ2-1; maybe TRBD2 (6 bases). The V end lost 3 bases, the J end lost 5 bases, and 11 bases lay between the germline ends. From germline, CDR1 is SGHVS and CDR2 FNYEAQ. This CDR3 region has 14 residues. The CDR3 region is CASSFRGLNNEQFF. As DNA, the CDR3 is TGTGCCAGCAGCTTTCGGGGACTCAACAATGAGCAGTTCTTC.

The CDR3 here is CASSPGQDPTDTQYF. The CDR3 DNA is TGCGCCAGCAGCCCGGGACAGGACCCCACAGATACGCAGTATTTT. The J gene is TRBJ2-3, the V gene TRBV4-1, with 8 bases matching TRBD1. CDR1 and CDR2 (germline): MGHRA, YSYEKL. This CDR3 is 15 amino acids long. J gave up 2 bases and V 4 bases, and 5 bases lay outside the gene matches.

This sequence joins TRBV25-1 and TRBJ2-5; 7 bases line up with TRBD1. Per the germline V gene, CDR1 is MGHDK and CDR2 is SYGVNS. V shed 3 bases and J 3 bases; nucleotides not matched to a gene: 4. The CDR3 runs to 14 residues. The CDR3 here is CASSDRDREETQYF. The CDR3 DNA follows: TGTGCCAGCAGTGACCGGGACAGAGAAGAGACCCAGTACTTC.

This clone came up a few times. V is TRBV6-5 and J is TRBJ2-1; 10 nucleotides agree with TRBD1. The junction had 6 bases not matched to a gene; V was cut back by 2 bases and J by 8 bases. Germline-derived CDR1 and CDR2 are MNHEY and SVGAGI. This CDR3 has 15 amino acids. The CDR3 region is CASSYPRTGGYEQFF. CDR3 DNA: TGTGCCAGCAGTTACCCCCGGACAGGGGGATATGAGCAGTTCTTC.

The CDR3: CASSQRGESTDTQYF. The DNA of the CDR3 is TGCGCCAGCAGCCAGCGGGGGGAAAGCACAGATACGCAGTATTTT. This chain connects TRBV4-3 to TRBJ2-3; 8 bases match TRBD2. Germline CDR1 LGHNA, CDR2 YSLEER. The junction had 2 bases not matched to a gene; V was cut back by 3 bases and J by 0 bases. The CDR3 length is 15 residues.

This sequence joins TRBV10-1 and TRBJ2-1; 8 positions agree with TRBD2. CDR3 length: 15 amino acids. V shed 5 bases, J shed 4 bases, and the junction held 7 bases outside the gene matches. CDR1 and CDR2 (germline): WNHNN, SYGVQD (reference sequence). As DNA, the CDR3 is TGCGCCAGCAGTACTAGTGGCGGGGGGTACAATGAGCAGTTCTTC. Its translation is CASSTSGGGYNEQFF.

V usage is TRBV6-4 and J usage is TRBJ1-5; D unresolved. Trimming pared 4 bases from V and 0 bases from J, leaving 7 bases between. In germline, CDR1 is MRHNA, CDR2 SNTAGT. This CDR3 region has 14 residues. CDR3 nucleotides: TGTGCCAGCAGTGCCCTATTTAGCAATCAGCCCCAGCATTTT. Its protein product is CASSALFSNQPQHF.

The V call is TRBV6-8, the J call TRBJ2-7; TRBD2 is a possible D gene (5 bases). The CDR3 totals 15 residues. V lost 6 bases and J lost 0, with 15 bases in between. Germline loops: CDR1 MNHGY, CDR2 SAAAGT. The CDR3 region has the DNA TGTGCCAGCAGGTGGCCGGGATCGAGCTCCTACGAGCAGTACTTC. This translates into CASRWPGSSSYEQYF.